These 3 T cell receptor beta chains originate from one sample sequenced in a study of blood T cell repertoires in COVID-19. Profiling relied on immunoSEQ multiplex PCR, and the TCRdb table lists in-frame clones only, not all of them. The sample holds about 74,000 clones, about 83% seen once. Sequences were obtained from peripheral blood. These receptors came from an elderly man with acute or convalescent COVID-19.

This clone was picked up a small number of times. V is TRBV7-9 and J is TRBJ1-4, with D unresolved. The V end lost 5 bases, the J end lost 5 bases, and 12 bases lay between the germline ends. The CDR3 length is 14 residues. From germline, CDR1 is SEHNR and CDR2 FQNEAQ (reference sequence). The CDR3 protein is CASSPGSGNEKLFF. CDR3 coding DNA: TGTGCCAGCAGCCCGGGATCTGGGAATGAAAAACTGTTTTTT.

The V gene is TRBV9, the J gene TRBJ1-3; D remains ambiguous. V was clipped by 0 bases and J by 4 bases, with 17 bases between them. Germline assignment: CDR1 SGDLS and CDR2 YYNGEE. The CDR3 length is 17 residues. The CDR3 sequence: CASSVAGQSTGGNTIYF. Here the CDR3 DNA reads TGTGCCAGCAGCGTAGCTGGCCAATCAACGGGAGGAAACACCATATATTTT.

The gene calls are TRBV7-3 and TRBJ2-7, with TRBD1 identical over 7 bases. This CDR3 spans 12 amino acids. Germline CDR1 SGHTA, CDR2 FQGTGA. The trim removed 11 bases at V and 4 bases at J, leaving 8 bases unmatched. Here the CDR3 reads CACKGGAYEQYF. The CDR3 DNA follows: TGTGCCTGCAAAGGGGGCGCGTACGAGCAGTACTTC.